This T cell receptor beta chain was captured in a study of blood T cell repertoires in COVID-19. In the study overall: Collection of acute and convalescent COVID-19 samples took place in the United States, Italy and Spain.

The method was immunoSEQ multiplex PCR; TCRdb's version includes in-frame clones alone and lacks a portion of them. The sample lists around 30,000 clones, around nine tenths occurring once. Germline V gives CDR1 SGHTA, CDR2 FQGNSA. Deletions cut 5 bases from V and 7 bases from J, with 9 bases between. CDR3 length equals 12 residues. This receptor was taken from a man between 65 and 85 years old with active COVID-19. V and J are TRBV7-2 and TRBJ2-1; D remains unclear. Specimen: peripheral blood. CDR3 nucleotide sequence: TGTGCCAGCAGCCACCAGGTTAATGAGCAGTTCTTC. It codes for CASSHQVNEQFF.